These T cell receptor beta chains were read from a single sample in a study of cytotoxic CD8 clonotypes in ibrutinib-treated CLL. TCRdb's copy holds only in-frame clones and misses some; the assay was immunoSEQ multiplex PCR. The sample contains 150,000 or so clones, around 80% of which appear only once. The material sequenced was PBMCs, taken after 24 months of ibrutinib treatment. Receptor source: a human donor with chronic lymphocytic leukemia. The CDR3 runs from the conserved cysteine through the conserved F or W. The order of the fields is CDR3 DNA, CDR3 protein, D gene, CDR3 length, clone size, V gene, J gene. A D gene is named only where the DNA matches it firmly. Size tells how often a clone was seen (once, few, many) or the class of an expanded clone, and some rows leave it out.

TGCGCCAGCAGCGCCCAGGGGCGGGACACTGAAGCTTTCTTT	CASSAQGRDTEAFF	-	14	-	TRBV5-1	TRBJ1-1
TGTGCCAGCAGCCGGGACAGGGGGATTCGTCAGCCCCAGCATTTT	CASSRDRGIRQPQHF	TRBD1	15	-	TRBV6-5	TRBJ1-5
TGTGCCAGCAGTGACTCGTCTAGCACAGATACGCAGTATTTT	CASSDSSSTDTQYF	-	14	-	TRBV2	TRBJ2-3
TGCGCCAGCAGCTTCGTGGGAACTGAAGCTTTCTTT	CASSFVGTEAFF	-	12	few	TRBV5-1	TRBJ1-1
TGTGCCAGCAGCACTTGGACAGGGGGCGGCAGGAATGAGCAGTTCTTC	CASSTWTGGGRNEQFF	TRBD1	16	once	TRBV7-3	TRBJ2-1
TGTGCCAGTAGTAAAGGCCGGGACAGGTTGGAGGGGGAGACCCAGTACTTC	CASSKGRDRLEGETQYF	TRBD1	17	-	TRBV19	TRBJ2-5
TGTGCCAGCAGCGGGCCCCTGCACTGGCGGGAGAGTGAGCAGTACTTC	CASSGPLHWRESEQYF	TRBD2	16	-	TRBV7-2	TRBJ2-7
TGTGCCAGCAGTTTAGCCCGGACAGGGCAAAGGGGCTACACCTTC	CASSLARTGQRGYTF	TRBD1	15	-	TRBV28	TRBJ1-2
TGTGCCAGCAGCTTACAGGTTTTTACTGGAAACACCATATATTTT	CASSLQVFTGNTIYF	-	15	-	TRBV11-2	TRBJ1-3
TGTGCCAGCAGCCAGTTCTACGAGCAGTACTTC	CASSQFYEQYF	-	11	-	TRBV28	TRBJ2-7
TGTGCCAGCTCCCGCGGGGGGCTCACCGGGGAGCTGTTTTTT	CASSRGGLTGELFF	TRBD2	14	-	TRBV18	TRBJ2-2
TGTGCCAGCAGCCCCTTAGAGCAGGGAGGAAAGACCCAGTACTTC	CASSPLEQGGKTQYF	-	15	once	TRBV9	TRBJ2-5
TGTGCCTGGAGTCGGACCGTAAATGAGCAGTTCTTC	CAWSRTVNEQFF	-	12	-	TRBV30	TRBJ2-1
TGTGCCAGCTCACCACCGGGGGGAGCTGAGCAGTTCTTC	CASSPPGGAEQFF	-	13	-	TRBV18	TRBJ2-1
TGCAGTGCTAATCCAATCTATGGCTACACCTTC	CSANPIYGYTF	-	11	once	TRBV20-1	TRBJ1-2
TGTGCCAGCAGCTTATGGGGCGGAAACAATCAGCCCCAGCATTTT	CASSLWGGNNQPQHF	-	15	-	TRBV7-2	TRBJ1-5
TGCGCCAGCAGCCCGGCAGAAGCCGGGGAGCTGTTTTTT	CASSPAEAGELFF	-	13	-	TRBV4-3	TRBJ2-2
TGTGCCAGCAGCATGGCAGAGCCAGAGACCCAGTACTTC	CASSMAEPETQYF	-	13	once	TRBV21-1	TRBJ2-5
TGTGCCATCGCGATCCAAGAGACCCAGTACTTC	CAIAIQETQYF	-	11	-	TRBV10-3	TRBJ2-5
TGCGCCAGCAGGCAGGGGGCGTCTAATGAAAAACTGTTTTTT	CASRQGASNEKLFF	TRBD1	14	-	TRBV5-1	TRBJ1-4
TGCAGCGCCGGCAGTAACTATGGCTACACCTTC	CSAGSNYGYTF	-	11	-	TRBV29-1	TRBJ1-2
TGTGCTAGTGGCCCCTCCCGGACAGGGGGGATAGGCTACACCTTC	CASGPSRTGGIGYTF	TRBD1	15	-	TRBV12-5	TRBJ1-2
TGTGCCTGGAGTGGGGCCGAATCCACCTACGAGCAGTACTTC	CAWSGAESTYEQYF	-	14	-	TRBV30	TRBJ2-7
TGTGCCAGCAGTAAATCGGGACAGGGGAACACTGAAGCTTTCTTT	CASSKSGQGNTEAFF	TRBD1	15	once	TRBV6-6	TRBJ1-1
TGTGCCAGCAGCTTAAAGTTACGGGGTAGCTCCTATAATTCACCCCTCCACTTT	CASSLKLRGSSYNSPLHF	-	18	-	TRBV7-8	TRBJ1-6
TGTGCCAGCCGACGGACGAACATGAACACTGAAGCTTTCTTT	CASRRTNMNTEAFF	-	14	-	TRBV6-1	TRBJ1-1
TGTGCCAGCTCACCCGAACCGCCTCCCCCTAGCTCCTACAATGAGCAGTTCTTC	CASSPEPPPPSSYNEQFF	-	18	-	TRBV18	TRBJ2-1
TGTGCCAGTAACCAGGGGAGAGTGCTCGATGGCTACACCTTC	CASNQGRVLDGYTF	-	14	-	TRBV19	TRBJ1-2
TGCAGTGCCGAACGTTACGAGCAGTACTTC	CSAERYEQYF	-	10	once	TRBV20-1	TRBJ2-7
TGCGCCAGCAGCCCCGGACCAAACTCTGGGGCCAACGTCCTGACTTTC	CASSPGPNSGANVLTF	-	16	-	TRBV4-3	TRBJ2-6
TGTGCCAGCAGTTTCGGGGACTGGAGATACAATGAGCAGTTCTTC	CASSFGDWRYNEQFF	-	15	-	TRBV28	TRBJ2-1
TGTGCCTGGAGTGGCCCCGGGGCAGGCTATGGCTACACCTTC	CAWSGPGAGYGYTF	-	14	-	TRBV30	TRBJ1-2